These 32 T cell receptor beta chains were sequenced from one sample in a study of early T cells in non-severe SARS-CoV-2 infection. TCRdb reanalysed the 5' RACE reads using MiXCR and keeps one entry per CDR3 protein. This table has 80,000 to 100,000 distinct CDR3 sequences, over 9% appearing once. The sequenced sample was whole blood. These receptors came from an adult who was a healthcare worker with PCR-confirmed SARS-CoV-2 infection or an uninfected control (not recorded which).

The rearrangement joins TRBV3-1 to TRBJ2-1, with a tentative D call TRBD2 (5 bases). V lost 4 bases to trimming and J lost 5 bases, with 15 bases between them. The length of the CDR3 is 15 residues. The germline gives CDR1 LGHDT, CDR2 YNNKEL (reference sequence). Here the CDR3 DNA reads TGTGCCAGCAGCCTTTTTATGAGGGCCGACAATGAGCAGTTCTTC. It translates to CASSLFMRADNEQFF.

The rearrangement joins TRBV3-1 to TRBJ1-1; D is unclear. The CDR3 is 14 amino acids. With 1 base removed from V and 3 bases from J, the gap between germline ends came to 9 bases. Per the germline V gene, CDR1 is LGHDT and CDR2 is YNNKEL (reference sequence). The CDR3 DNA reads TGTGCCAGCAGCCAAGTCGACGTGGACACTGAAGCTTTCTTT. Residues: CASSQVDVDTEAFF.

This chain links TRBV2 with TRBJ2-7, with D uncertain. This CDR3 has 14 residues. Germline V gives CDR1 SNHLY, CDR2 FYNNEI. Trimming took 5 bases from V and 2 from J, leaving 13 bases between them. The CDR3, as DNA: TGTGCCAGCAGTCTGTTAGCTCAGACCTACGAGCAGTACTTC. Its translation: CASSLLAQTYEQYF.

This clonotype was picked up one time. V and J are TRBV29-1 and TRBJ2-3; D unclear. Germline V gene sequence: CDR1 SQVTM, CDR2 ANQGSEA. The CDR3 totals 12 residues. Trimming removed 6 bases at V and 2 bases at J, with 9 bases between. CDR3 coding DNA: TGCAGCGTCTTTCAGAACACAGATACGCAGTATTTT. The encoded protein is CSVFQNTDTQYF.

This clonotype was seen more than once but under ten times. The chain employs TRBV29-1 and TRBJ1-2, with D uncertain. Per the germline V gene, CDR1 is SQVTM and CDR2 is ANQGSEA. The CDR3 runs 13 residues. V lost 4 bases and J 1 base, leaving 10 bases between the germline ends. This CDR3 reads CSVGQAVNYGYTF. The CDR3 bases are TGCAGCGTTGGTCAGGCAGTTAACTATGGCTACACCTTC.

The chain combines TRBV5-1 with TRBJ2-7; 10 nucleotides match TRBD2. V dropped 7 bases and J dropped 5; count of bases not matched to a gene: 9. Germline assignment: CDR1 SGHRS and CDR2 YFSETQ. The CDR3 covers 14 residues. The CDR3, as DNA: TGCGCCAGCCGCTCTCTAGCGGGAGCCCACGAGCAGTACTTC. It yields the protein CASRSLAGAHEQYF.

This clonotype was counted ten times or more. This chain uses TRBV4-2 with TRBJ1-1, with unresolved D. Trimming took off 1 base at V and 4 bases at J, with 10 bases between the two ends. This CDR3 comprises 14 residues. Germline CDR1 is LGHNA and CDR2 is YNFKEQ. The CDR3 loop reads CASSQVPGSTEAFF. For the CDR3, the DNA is TGTGCCAGCAGCCAAGTTCCGGGAAGCACTGAAGCTTTCTTT.

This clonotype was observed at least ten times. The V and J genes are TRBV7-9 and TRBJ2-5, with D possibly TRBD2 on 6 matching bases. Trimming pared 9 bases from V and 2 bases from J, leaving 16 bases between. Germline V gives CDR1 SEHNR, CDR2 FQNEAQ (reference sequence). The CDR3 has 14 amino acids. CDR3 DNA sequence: TGTGCCAGTGTCGGAGGGTACGGACAAGAGACCCAGTACTTC. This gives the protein CASVGGYGQETQYF.

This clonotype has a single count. CDR3 sequence reads: CSVAPGTVNTEAFF. The CDR3 DNA reads TGCAGCGTCGCCCCCGGGACAGTGAACACTGAAGCTTTCTTT. The V gene is TRBV29-1, the J gene TRBJ1-1, with 7 nucleotides matching TRBD1. Germline V lookup: CDR1 SQVTM, CDR2 ANQGSEA. V was clipped by 6 bases and J by 0 bases; unmatched bases: 7. The CDR3 consists of 14 residues. The full variable domain, rest sourced from reference TRBV29-1 and TRBJ1-1, is SAVISQKPSRDICQRGTSLTIQCQVDSQVTMMFWYRQQPGQSLTLIATANQGSEATYESGFVIDKFPISRPNLTFSTLTVSNMSPEDSSIYLCSVAPGTVNTEAFFGQGTRLTVV.

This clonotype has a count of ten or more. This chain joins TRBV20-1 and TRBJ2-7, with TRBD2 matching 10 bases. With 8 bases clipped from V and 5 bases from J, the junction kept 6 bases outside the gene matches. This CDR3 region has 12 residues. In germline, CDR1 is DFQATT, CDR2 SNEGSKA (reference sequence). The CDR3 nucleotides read TGCAGTAGCGGGAGGGCCGAGGACGAGCAGTACTTC. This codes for CSSGRAEDEQYF.

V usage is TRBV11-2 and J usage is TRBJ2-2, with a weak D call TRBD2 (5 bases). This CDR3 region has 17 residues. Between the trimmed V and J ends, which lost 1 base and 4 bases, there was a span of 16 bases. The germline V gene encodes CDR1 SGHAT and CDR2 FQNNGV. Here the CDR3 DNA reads TGTGCCAGCAGCTTAGTGGCTAGCAGCTTACCCACCGGGGAGCTGTTTTTT. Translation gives CASSLVASSLPTGELFF.

The CDR3 region has the DNA TGTGCCAGCAGTGTTCATTGGGCCTTCACCGGGGAGCTGTTTTTT. Translating gives CASSVHWAFTGELFF. The genes are TRBV25-1 and TRBJ2-2, with D hard to call. V was cut by 4 bases and J by 4 bases, with 13 bases left in between. The CDR3 spans 15 residues. The germline CDR1 and CDR2 sequences are MGHDK and SYGVNS.

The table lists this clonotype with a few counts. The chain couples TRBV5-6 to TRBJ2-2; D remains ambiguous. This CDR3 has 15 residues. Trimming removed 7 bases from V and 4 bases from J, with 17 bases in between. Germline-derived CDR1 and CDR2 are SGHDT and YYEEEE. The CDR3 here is CASRSVARGTGELFF. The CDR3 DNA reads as TGTGCCAGCCGCTCGGTGGCCCGCGGCACCGGGGAGCTGTTTTTT.

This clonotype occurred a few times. The CDR3 nucleotides read TGTGCCAGCAGCTTTAGGGGCCCAGAGACCCAGTACTTC. This sequence encodes CASSFRGPETQYF. The chain employs TRBV11-2 and TRBJ2-5; D possibly corresponds to TRBD1 (5 bases). The CDR3 has 13 amino acids. The V end was cut by 3 bases, the J end by 4 bases, with 9 bases between. Per germline, CDR1 SGHAT and CDR2 FQNNGV.

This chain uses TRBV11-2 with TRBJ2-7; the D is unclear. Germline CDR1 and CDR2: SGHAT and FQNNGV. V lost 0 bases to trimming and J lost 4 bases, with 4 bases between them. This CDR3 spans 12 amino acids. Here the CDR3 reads CASSLERYEQYF. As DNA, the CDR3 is TGTGCCAGCAGCTTAGAGAGATACGAGCAGTACTTC.

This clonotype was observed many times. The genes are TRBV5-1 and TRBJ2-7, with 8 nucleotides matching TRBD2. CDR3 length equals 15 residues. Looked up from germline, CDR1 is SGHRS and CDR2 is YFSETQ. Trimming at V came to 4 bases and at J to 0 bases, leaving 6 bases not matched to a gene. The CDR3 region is CASSQTSGSSYEQYF. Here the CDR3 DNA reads TGCGCCAGCAGCCAAACTAGCGGAAGCTCCTACGAGCAGTACTTC.

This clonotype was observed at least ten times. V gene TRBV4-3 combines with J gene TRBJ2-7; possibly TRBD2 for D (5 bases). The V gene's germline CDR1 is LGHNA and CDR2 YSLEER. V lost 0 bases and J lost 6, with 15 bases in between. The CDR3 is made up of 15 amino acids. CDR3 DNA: TGCGCCAGCAGCCAAGACTTTCGTGGAGGCAGCGAGCAGTACTTC. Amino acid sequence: CASSQDFRGGSEQYF.

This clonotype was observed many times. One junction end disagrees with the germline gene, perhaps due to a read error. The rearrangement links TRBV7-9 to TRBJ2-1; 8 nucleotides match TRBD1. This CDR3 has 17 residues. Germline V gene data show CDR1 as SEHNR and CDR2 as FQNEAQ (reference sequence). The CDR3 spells CASSPGTGLKFYSEQFF. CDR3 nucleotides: TGTGCCAGCAGCCCAGGGACAGGTTTAAAGTTCTACAGTGAGCAGTTCTTC.

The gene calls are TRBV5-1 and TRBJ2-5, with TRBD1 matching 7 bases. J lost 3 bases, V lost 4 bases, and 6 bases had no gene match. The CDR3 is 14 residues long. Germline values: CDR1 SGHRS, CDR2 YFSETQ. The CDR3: CASSQGQLKETQYF. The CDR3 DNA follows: TGCGCCAGCAGCCAGGGACAGTTGAAAGAGACCCAGTACTTC.

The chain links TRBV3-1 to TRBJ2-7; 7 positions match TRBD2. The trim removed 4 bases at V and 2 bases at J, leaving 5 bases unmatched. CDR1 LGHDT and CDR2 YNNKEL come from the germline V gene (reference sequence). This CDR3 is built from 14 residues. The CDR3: CASSRDYTAYEQYF. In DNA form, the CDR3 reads TGTGCCAGCAGCCGGGACTACACGGCCTACGAGCAGTACTTC.

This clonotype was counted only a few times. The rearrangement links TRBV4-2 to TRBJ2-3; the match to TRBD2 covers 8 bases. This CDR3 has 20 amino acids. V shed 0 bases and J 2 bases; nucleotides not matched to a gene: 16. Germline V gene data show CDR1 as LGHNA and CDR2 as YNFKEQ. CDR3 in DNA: TGTGCCAGCAGCCAAGAGGCTAGCGGGTGGACCACACTGGACACAGATACGCAGTATTTT. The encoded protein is CASSQEASGWTTLDTDTQYF.

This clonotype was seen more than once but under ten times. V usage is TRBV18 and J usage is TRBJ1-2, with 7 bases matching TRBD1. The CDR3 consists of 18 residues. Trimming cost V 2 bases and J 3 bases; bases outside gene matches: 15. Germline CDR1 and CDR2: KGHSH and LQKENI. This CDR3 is CASSPGLGQDRSDYGYTF. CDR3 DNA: TGTGCCAGCTCACCAGGCCTCGGACAGGACCGTTCTGACTATGGCTACACCTTC. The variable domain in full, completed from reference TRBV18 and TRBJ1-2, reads NAGVMQNPRHLVRRRGQEARLRCSPMKGHSHVYWYRQLPEEGLKFMVYLQKENIIDESGMPKERFSAEFPKEGPSILRIQQVVRGDSAAYFCASSPGLGQDRSDYGYTFGSGTRLTVV.

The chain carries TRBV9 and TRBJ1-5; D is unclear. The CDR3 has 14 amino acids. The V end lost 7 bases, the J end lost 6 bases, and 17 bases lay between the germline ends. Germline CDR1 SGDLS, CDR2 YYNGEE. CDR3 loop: CASGPEGWGQPQHF. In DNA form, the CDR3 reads TGTGCCAGCGGCCCAGAAGGGTGGGGTCAGCCCCAGCATTTT.

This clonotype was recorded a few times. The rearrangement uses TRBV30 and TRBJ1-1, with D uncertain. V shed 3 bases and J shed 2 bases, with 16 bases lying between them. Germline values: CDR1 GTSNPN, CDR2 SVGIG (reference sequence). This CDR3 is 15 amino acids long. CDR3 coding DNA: TGTGCCTGGAGCCCCCCTCGGGCAGCCAACACTGAAGCTTTCTTT. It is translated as CAWSPPRAANTEAFF.

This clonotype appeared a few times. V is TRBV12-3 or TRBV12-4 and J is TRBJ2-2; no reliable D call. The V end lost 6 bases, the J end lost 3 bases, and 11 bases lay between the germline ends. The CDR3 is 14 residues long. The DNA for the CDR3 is TGTGCCAGCAGCCCCTGGGCCGACACCGGGGAGCTGTTTTTT. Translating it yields CASSPWADTGELFF.

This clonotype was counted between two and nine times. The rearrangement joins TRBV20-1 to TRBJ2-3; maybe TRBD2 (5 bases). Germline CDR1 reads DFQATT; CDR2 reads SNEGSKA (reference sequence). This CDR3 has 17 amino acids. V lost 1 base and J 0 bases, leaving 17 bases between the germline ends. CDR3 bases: TGCAGTGCTAGAGGCCTGGCAGGACTTGACAGCACAGATACGCAGTATTTT. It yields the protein CSARGLAGLDSTDTQYF.

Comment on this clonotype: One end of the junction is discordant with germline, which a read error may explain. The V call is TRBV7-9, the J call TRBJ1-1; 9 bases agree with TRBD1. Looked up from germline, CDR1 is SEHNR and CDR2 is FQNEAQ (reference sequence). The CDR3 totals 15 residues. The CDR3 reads CTSSLGTGRNTETFF. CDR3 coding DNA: TGTACCAGCAGCCTTGGGACAGGGCGGAATACTGAAACTTTCTTT.

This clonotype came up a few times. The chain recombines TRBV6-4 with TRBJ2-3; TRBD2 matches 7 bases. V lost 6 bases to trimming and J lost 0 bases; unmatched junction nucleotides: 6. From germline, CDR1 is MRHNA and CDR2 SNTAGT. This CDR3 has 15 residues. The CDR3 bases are TGTGCCAGCAGATCTAGCGGCGCCAGCACAGATACGCAGTATTTT. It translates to CASRSSGASTDTQYF.

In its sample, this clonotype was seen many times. The CDR3 DNA sequence: TGTGCCAGCAGAGAGCCAACGGATAGCAATCAGCCCCAGCATTTT. Translation gives CASREPTDSNQPQHF. The V gene is TRBV12-3 or TRBV12-4, the J gene TRBJ1-5; D remains unclear. V lost 6 bases, J lost 0 bases, and 12 bases lay in between. CDR3 size: 15 residues.

CDR3 DNA sequence: TGTGCCAGCAGCTGGGGACAGGGGGCTATCGAGCAGTACTTC. It is translated as CASSWGQGAIEQYF. The chain has TRBV7-9 and TRBJ2-7; 12 bases fit TRBD1. The CDR3 spans 14 residues. The V segment lost 4 bases and the J segment 6 bases; nucleotides outside the gene matches: 4. Germline loops: CDR1 SEHNR, CDR2 FQNEAQ (reference sequence).

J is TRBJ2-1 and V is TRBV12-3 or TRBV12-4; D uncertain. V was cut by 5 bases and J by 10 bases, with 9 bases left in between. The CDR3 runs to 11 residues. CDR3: CASSPGREQFF. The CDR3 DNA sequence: TGTGCCAGCAGTCCCGGAAGGGAGCAGTTCTTC.

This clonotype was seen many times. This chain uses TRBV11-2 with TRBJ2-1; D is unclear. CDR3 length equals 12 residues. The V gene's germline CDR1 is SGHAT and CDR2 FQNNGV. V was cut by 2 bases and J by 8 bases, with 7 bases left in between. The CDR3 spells CASSLYWDEQFF. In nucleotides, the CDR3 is TGTGCCAGCAGCTTATATTGGGATGAGCAGTTCTTC. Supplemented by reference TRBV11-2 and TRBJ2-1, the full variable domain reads EAGVAQSPRYKIIEKRQSVAFWCNPISGHATLYWYQQILGQGPKLLIQFQNNGVVDDSQLPKDRFSAERLKGVDSTLKIQPAKLEDSAVYLCASSLYWDEQFFGPGTRLTVL.